One sample yielded the 22 T cell receptor beta chains listed below, sequenced in a study of CD8+CD57+ T cells in acquired aplastic anemia. TCR beta VDJ and CDR3 profiling used genomic DNA as template. TCRdb fed the reads into MiXCR, producing one record per CDR3 protein. This table has under 200,000 distinct CDR3 sequences, more than 45% appearing once. Only patients with CD8+CD57+ cell expansion on flow cytometry were chosen for sequencing. Sequenced: sorted CD4+, CD8+, or CD8+CD57+ T cells (not recorded which) from PBMCs. The receptors come from a human donor with aplastic anemia.

As for this clonotype: A clone one base away is much larger, so this may be a read error. The chain uses TRBV24-1 and TRBJ2-6; D is unresolved. Looked up from germline, CDR1 is KGHDR and CDR2 is SFDVKD. The CDR3 totals 13 residues. Trimming took 11 bases from V and 7 from J, leaving 14 bases between them. CDR3 region: CASGKTFANVLTF. The DNA for the CDR3 is TGTGCCAGCGGTAAAACTTTCGCCAACGTCCTGACTTTC.

This clonotype came up many times. The chain employs TRBV19 and TRBJ2-3, with TRBD2 matching over 15 bases. Germline V gene sequence: CDR1 LNHDA, CDR2 SQIVND (reference sequence). V lost 3 bases, J lost 6 bases, and 7 bases stayed unmatched. The CDR3 runs to 17 residues. CDR3 sequence: CASSIGGLAGGRDTQYF. The DNA of the CDR3 is TGTGCCAGTAGTATCGGGGGACTAGCGGGAGGCCGGGATACGCAGTATTTT.

In its sample, this clonotype was seen many times. The J gene is TRBJ2-3, the V gene TRBV19, with D hard to call. The V end lost 0 bases, the J end lost 2 bases, and 12 bases lay between the germline ends. The germline gives CDR1 LNHDA, CDR2 SQIVND (reference sequence). The CDR3 runs 16 residues. CDR3 residues: CASSIDQRGYTDTQYF. Here the CDR3 DNA reads TGTGCCAGTAGTATAGACCAACGAGGTTACACAGATACGCAGTATTTT.

Details on this clonotype: The germline gene is not matched at one end of the junction; a read error may be the cause. The genes are TRBV18 and TRBJ2-2; D uncertain. The CDR3 length is 14 residues. The germline V gene has CDR1 KGHSH and CDR2 LQKENI. The DNA for the CDR3 is TGTGCCAGCTCAGCAAAACAGAACCCCGGGGAGCTGTTTTTT. It encodes CASSAKQNPGELFF.

This clonotype was detected only a few times. A much larger clone is a single base away; this may be a read error. The chain combines TRBV11-2 with TRBJ2-1, with 7 bases aligning to TRBD2. The CDR3 is 15 residues long. The germline V gene encodes CDR1 SGHAT and CDR2 FQNNGV. Here the CDR3 reads CASSSAGDSYNEQSF. CDR3 DNA sequence: TGTGCCAGCAGCTCTGCGGGAGACTCCTACAATGAGCAGTCCTTC.

This clonotype was seen only a few times. V usage is TRBV6-2 or TRBV6-3 and J usage is TRBJ2-3; 10 positions match TRBD1. Trimming at V came to 2 bases and at J to 4 bases, leaving 9 bases not matched to a gene. The V gene's germline CDR1 is MNHEY and CDR2 SVGEGT. The CDR3 consists of 17 residues. The CDR3 spells CASSYKPLGQGADTQYF. The CDR3 DNA sequence: TGTGCCAGCAGTTACAAACCCCTAGGACAGGGGGCAGATACGCAGTATTTT.

With regard to this clonotype: No conserved phenylalanine or tryptophan is present at the end of the CDR3, so a read error is the likely explanation. The limits of the CDR3 on the DNA are not certain, so only TCRdb's listed CDR3 is given. The gene calls are TRBV13 and TRBJ1-2; the tabulated D call, TRBD1, remains unverified against the DNA. Germline loops: CDR1 PRHDT, CDR2 FYEKMQ (reference sequence). The CDR3 sequence runs 15 residues, both termini included. This CDR3 reads CASSKTGPANYGSTL.

This clonotype was counted many times. CDR3 residues: CASSLVFQGAEAFF. The DNA of the CDR3 is TGTGCCAGCAGCTTAGTTTTTCAGGGGGCTGAAGCTTTCTTT. This rearrangement joins TRBV7-9 to TRBJ1-1; 7 bases are shared with TRBD1. Germline CDR1 is SEHNR and CDR2 is FQNEAQ (reference sequence). CDR3 length equals 14 residues. After removal of 1 base from V and 6 bases from J, the junction contained 5 bases not matched to a gene.

The rearrangement uses TRBV19 and TRBJ2-5; 11 bases are shared with TRBD2. The CDR3 has 16 residues. The V gene end was trimmed by 7 bases and the J gene end by 5 bases; junction bases not matched to a gene: 12. The V gene's germline CDR1 is LNHDA and CDR2 SQIVND (reference sequence). DNA for the CDR3: TGTGCCAGTACACCCAGTAGCGGGGGGGCCAAGGAGACCCAGTACTTC. It encodes CASTPSSGGAKETQYF. The whole variable domain, filled in from reference TRBV19 and TRBJ2-5, reads DGGITQSPKYLFRKEGQNVTLSCEQNLNHDAMYWYRQDPGQGLRLIYYSQIVNDFQKGDIAEGYSVSREKKESFPLTVTSAQKNPTAFYLCASTPSSGGAKETQYFGPGTRLLVL.

Only one count was recorded for this clonotype. The chain uses TRBV7-8 and TRBJ1-2; 9 bases match TRBD1. The V and J ends lost 5 bases and 7 bases, in that order; junction bases with no gene match: 8. Germline V gene data show CDR1 as SGHVS and CDR2 as FQNEAQ. The CDR3 extends over 14 amino acids. CDR3 sequence: CASSLKGGQGGYTF. The CDR3, as DNA: TGTGCCAGCAGCCTAAAAGGGGGACAGGGTGGCTACACCTTC.

V gene TRBV27 combines with J gene TRBJ2-2; weak D call: TRBD1 (5 bases). The CDR3 consists of 15 residues. Between the trimmed V and J ends, which lost 2 bases and 4 bases, there was a span of 11 bases. Germline V gives CDR1 MNHEY, CDR2 SMNVEV (reference sequence). In DNA, the CDR3 is TGTGCCAGCAGTTTAAGGCCAGGGTCCACCGGGGAGCTGTTTTTT. Protein product: CASSLRPGSTGELFF.

Details on this clonotype: A much more abundant neighbour one base away suggests this may be a read error. The V and J genes are TRBV5-1 and TRBJ2-5; D tentatively reads TRBD1 or TRBD2 (5 bases each). Germline loops: CDR1 SGHRS, CDR2 YFSETQ. The CDR3 consists of 14 residues. The V end lost 0 bases, the J end lost 5 bases, and 11 bases lay between the germline ends. The CDR3 DNA follows: TGCGCCAGCAGCTTGGTCGGGGACGGGGAGACCCAGTACTTC. It codes for CASSLVGDGETQYF.

V gene TRBV5-1 combines with J gene TRBJ2-2, with 12 bases aligning to TRBD1. The germline V gene has CDR1 SGHRS and CDR2 YFSETQ. This CDR3 is 16 amino acids long. V lost 4 bases, J lost 7 bases, and 8 bases stayed unmatched. CDR3 amino acids: CASSPGTGGFGGELFF. In nucleotides, the CDR3 is TGCGCCAGCAGCCCTGGGACAGGGGGCTTCGGCGGGGAGCTGTTTTTT.

Ten or more counts support this clonotype. The chain is built from TRBV5-1 and TRBJ2-6, with 7 bases fitting TRBD1. Trimming cost V 0 bases and J 0 bases; bases outside gene matches: 3. The CDR3 spans 17 residues. CDR1 is SGHRS, CDR2 YFSETQ, per germline. CDR3 region: CASSLVAGGSGANVLTF. The CDR3 nucleotides are TGCGCCAGCAGCTTGGTGGCAGGGGGCTCTGGGGCCAACGTCCTGACTTTC.

J is TRBJ2-7 and V is TRBV7-2; 8 nucleotides line up with TRBD1. Germline V gene lookup returns CDR1 SGHTA and CDR2 FQGNSA. The V and J ends lost 2 bases and 2 bases, in that order; junction bases with no gene match: 2. CDR3 length: 14 amino acids. The CDR3 here is CASSLRDRTYEQYF. CDR3 in DNA: TGTGCCAGCAGCTTAAGGGACAGGACCTACGAGCAGTACTTC.

The J gene is TRBJ2-5, the V gene TRBV19; D gene uncertain. V was trimmed by 3 bases and J by 0 bases, leaving 8 bases between them. Germline V gene sequence: CDR1 LNHDA, CDR2 SQIVND (reference sequence). The CDR3 has 14 amino acids. The CDR3 DNA reads as TGTGCCAGTAGTATCTTGGGGAACCAAGAGACCCAGTACTTC. It is translated as CASSILGNQETQYF.

This clonotype was picked up many times. The V gene is TRBV15, the J gene TRBJ1-3; D not certain. Germline CDR1 is LNHNV and CDR2 is YYDKDF (reference sequence). The CDR3 is 16 residues long. Trimming removed 0 bases from V and 1 base from J, with 10 bases in between. The CDR3 is CATSRDPTNSGNTIYF. The CDR3 nucleotides are TGTGCCACCAGCAGAGATCCAACAAATTCTGGAAACACCATATATTTT.

This rearrangement joins TRBV19 to TRBJ2-5; 8 bases agree with TRBD1. With V trimmed by 7 bases and J by 1 base, 14 bases remained unmatched. This CDR3 is 17 amino acids long. The germline CDR1 and CDR2 sequences are LNHDA and SQIVND (reference sequence). The CDR3 DNA sequence: TGTGCCAGTAAACACACAGGGGGAGGACAGCCCCAAGAGACCCAGTACTTC. It is translated as CASKHTGGGQPQETQYF.

Ten or more counts support this clonotype. The chain combines TRBV15 with TRBJ1-1, with D possibly being TRBD1 (5 bases). CDR3 length: 15 residues. CDR1 LNHNV and CDR2 YYDKDF come from the germline V gene (reference sequence). Trimming removed 5 bases from V and 6 bases from J, with 19 bases in between. DNA of the CDR3: TGTGCCACCAGCCCAACTACCCTTCGACAGTCTGAAGCTTTCTTT. This encodes CATSPTTLRQSEAFF.

In its sample, this clonotype was seen many times. The chain employs TRBV20-1 and TRBJ2-7, with 7 nucleotides matching TRBD2. Germline-derived CDR1 and CDR2 are DFQATT and SNEGSKA (reference sequence). J was trimmed by 2 bases and V by 6 bases; bases with no gene match: 10. The length of the CDR3 is 14 residues. Here the CDR3 reads CSAPVGGVTYEQYF. Written as DNA, the CDR3 is TGCAGTGCACCAGTTGGGGGGGTTACCTACGAGCAGTACTTC.

The rearrangement uses TRBV19 and TRBJ1-1; 7 bases are a match to TRBD1. Germline trimming cut 8 bases from V and 2 bases from J; bases unmatched to any gene: 5. Germline V gene sequence: CDR1 LNHDA, CDR2 SQIVND (reference sequence). This CDR3 comprises 13 residues. In nucleotides, the CDR3 is TGTGCCAGTCAGGGACAGTTCAACACTGAAGCTTTCTTT. Amino acids: CASQGQFNTEAFF.

This clonotype appeared many times. This chain joins TRBV5-5 and TRBJ1-2, with D possibly matching TRBD1 (5 bases). Germline loops: CDR1 SGHKS, CDR2 YYEKEE (reference sequence). V was trimmed by 0 bases and J by 4 bases, leaving 10 bases between them. The CDR3 is 14 residues long. The CDR3 region is CASSLAGRAYGYTF. The CDR3 DNA reads as TGTGCCAGCAGCTTGGCGGGCAGGGCCTATGGCTACACCTTC.